What follows are 15 T cell receptor beta chains derived from one specimen sequenced in a study of CD8 T cells in ankylosing spondylitis. Overall study findings and caveats: Ankylosing spondylitis blood appeared to carry a characteristic TCR beta motif of several highly homologous variants.

These receptors are not linked to any known antigen. TCRdb fed the 5' RACE reads into MiXCR, producing one record per CDR3 protein. This table has a few hundred thousand distinct CDR3 sequences, over 15% appearing once. Sequenced sample: blood, either unsorted or a sorted T cell fraction (not recorded which). The receptors here all came from a male donor with ankylosing spondylitis.

This clonotype has more than one count but fewer than ten. J is TRBJ2-5 and V is TRBV12-3 or TRBV12-4; perhaps D is TRBD1 or TRBD2 (5 bases each). The CDR3 is 13 residues long. Between the trimmed V and J ends, which lost 0 bases and 5 bases, there was a span of 7 bases. For the CDR3, the DNA is TGTGCCAGCAGTTTAGCTAGGGACGAGACCCAGTACTTC. It encodes CASSLARDETQYF.

This clonotype was seen ten or more times. CDR3 region: CSPKSWTSRVHRGEQFF. The CDR3 nucleotides read TGCAGCCCCAAGTCTTGGACTAGCCGAGTCCACCGAGGTGAGCAGTTCTTC. The chain carries TRBV29-1 and TRBJ2-1, with 8 bases that match TRBD2. This CDR3 contains 17 residues. CDR1 SQVTM and CDR2 ANQGSEA come from the germline V gene. The trim removed 8 bases at V and 9 bases at J, leaving 24 bases unmatched.

A few counts support this clonotype. V and J are TRBV4-2 and TRBJ1-5; TRBD1 is a possible D gene (5 bases). This CDR3 is built from 16 residues. Germline lookup yields CDR1 LGHNA and CDR2 YNFKEQ. V gave up 1 base and J gave up 0 bases, with 10 bases separating them. CDR3 nucleotide sequence: TGTGCCAGCAGCCAAGGGGAAGGGGCTAGCAATCAGCCCCAGCATTTT. Encoded protein: CASSQGEGASNQPQHF.

The sample holds a few counts of this clonotype. V and J are TRBV9 and TRBJ2-3, with D perhaps TRBD2 (7 bases). The CDR3 runs to 16 residues. Germline V lookup: CDR1 SGDLS, CDR2 YYNGEE. Between the trimmed V and J ends, which lost 4 bases and 2 bases, there was a span of 17 bases. The CDR3 loop reads CASSSRGGGATDTQYF. The CDR3 DNA follows: TGTGCCAGCAGCTCCCGGGGAGGGGGGGCCACAGATACGCAGTATTTT.

This clonotype was found a few times. V usage is TRBV7-8 and J usage is TRBJ1-5; D perhaps matches TRBD1 (6 bases). This CDR3 is built from 15 residues. The germline V and J ends were trimmed by 5 bases and 5 bases, with 16 bases remaining between them. Germline-derived CDR1 and CDR2 are SGHVS and FQNEAQ. The CDR3 DNA follows: TGTGCCAGCAGCCCGCGGACAGATAGTTATCAGCCCCAGCATTTT. This codes for CASSPRTDSYQPQHF. Based on the CDR3 plus reference TRBV7-8 and TRBJ1-5, the full variable domain is GAGVSQSPRYKVAKRGQDVALRCDPISGHVSLFWYQQALGQGPEFLTYFQNEAQLDKSGLPSDRFFAERPEGSVSTLKIQRTQQEDSAVYLCASSPRTDSYQPQHFGDGTRLSIL.

This clonotype was seen only a few times. This chain links TRBV6-1 with TRBJ2-7; a weak D match, TRBD2 (5 bases). The germline CDR1 and CDR2 sequences are MNHNS and SASEGT. The CDR3 has 14 residues. V was pared by 2 bases and J by 6 bases, with 14 bases between. CDR3 DNA sequence: TGTGCCAGCAGTGAAAGGGTTCTAGCAGCCGAGCAGTACTTC. As protein: CASSERVLAAEQYF.

The sample holds a few counts of this clonotype. The rearrangement uses TRBV25-1 and TRBJ1-4; D not resolved. The CDR3 has 16 residues. CDR1 MGHDK and CDR2 SYGVNS come from the germline V gene. V was shortened by 1 base and J by 0 bases, with 9 bases between the two germline ends. Here the CDR3 reads CASSEWKGATNEKLFF. The CDR3 DNA reads TGTGCCAGCAGTGAATGGAAAGGAGCAACTAATGAAAAACTGTTTTTT. The full variable domain, in which reference TRBV25-1 and TRBJ1-4 provide the parts outside the CDR3, is EADIYQTPRYLVIGTGKKITLECSQTMGHDKMYWYQQDPGMELHLIHYSYGVNSTEKGDLSSESTVSRIRTEHFPLTLESARPSHTSQYLCASSEWKGATNEKLFFGSGTQLSVL.

This clonotype was seen more than once but under ten times. This chain joins TRBV5-5 and TRBJ1-1, with 9 nucleotides matching TRBD1. Germline CDR1 and CDR2: SGHKS and YYEKEE (reference sequence). The J segment lost 5 bases and the V segment lost 4 bases, leaving 9 bases of the junction unmatched. The length of the CDR3 is 15 residues. CDR3 DNA sequence: TGTGCCAGCAGCACGCGGACAGGGGAGGGGACTGAAGCTTTCTTT. This gives the protein CASSTRTGEGTEAFF. Drawing the rest from reference TRBV5-5 and TRBJ1-1, the complete variable domain is DAGVTQSPTHLIKTRGQQVTLRCSPISGHKSVSWYQQVLGQGPQFIFQYYEKEERGRGNFPDRFSARQFPNYSSELNVNALLLGDSALYLCASSTRTGEGTEAFFGQGTRLTVV.

This clonotype was found a few times. The V gene is TRBV5-1, the J gene TRBJ2-5, with a tentative D call TRBD2 (6 bases). The CDR3 loop spans 13 amino acids. CDR1 and CDR2 from the germline V gene are SGHRS and YFSETQ. Trimming stripped 4 bases from V and 7 bases from J, with 14 bases between. The CDR3 bases are TGCGCCAGCAGCCCGGACGGGGGAACGACCCAGTACTTC. It is translated as CASSPDGGTTQYF.

At least ten counts were recorded for this clonotype. The chain uses TRBV7-6 and TRBJ1-4, with TRBD1 identical over 8 bases. The length of the CDR3 is 15 residues. Per germline, CDR1 SGHVS and CDR2 FNYEAQ. V trimming: 2 bases; J trimming: 3 bases; junction bases outside the gene matches: 2. CDR3 DNA sequence: TGTGCCAGCAGCTTAAGGACAGGGTCTAATGAAAAACTGTTTTTT. Its protein product is CASSLRTGSNEKLFF. Looking up the rest from reference TRBV7-6 and TRBJ1-4 gives the full variable domain: GAGVSQSPRYKVTKRGQDVALRCDPISGHVSLYWYRQALGQGPEFLTYFNYEAQQDKSGLPNDRFSAERPEGSISTLTIQRTEQRDSAMYRCASSLRTGSNEKLFFGSGTQLSVL.

A few counts support this clonotype. The rearrangement links TRBV4-2 to TRBJ2-6, with D tentatively TRBD1 (6 bases). V lost 2 bases, J lost 0 bases, and 11 bases lay in between. Germline CDR1 LGHNA, CDR2 YNFKEQ. The length of the CDR3 is 17 residues. CDR3 region: CASSQTQGVSGANVLTF. For the CDR3, the DNA is TGTGCCAGCAGCCAAACACAGGGTGTCTCTGGGGCCAACGTCCTGACTTTC.

This clonotype was detected only a few times. The rearrangement uses TRBV7-9 and TRBJ1-3; D gene ambiguous. This CDR3 comprises 15 residues. Germline V CDR1 and CDR2: SEHNR, FQNEAQ (reference sequence). V lost 4 bases to trimming and J lost 0 bases, with 10 bases between them. CDR3 amino acids: CASSSGAYSGNTIYF. The DNA of the CDR3 is TGTGCCAGCAGCTCCGGCGCCTACTCTGGAAACACCATATATTTT.

This clonotype was detected ten times or more. This chain joins TRBV29-1 and TRBJ2-1, with 10 nucleotides matching TRBD2. The CDR3 is made up of 14 amino acids. Unmatched junction bases numbered 11, after V lost 7 bases and J lost 8 bases. Germline V gives CDR1 SQVTM, CDR2 ANQGSEA. CDR3 in amino acids: CSAPPPSGSYEQFF. The CDR3 DNA sequence: TGCAGCGCCCCTCCCCCTAGCGGGAGCTATGAGCAGTTCTTC.

This clonotype was detected a few times. The rearrangement links TRBV12-3 or TRBV12-4 to TRBJ1-2, with D possibly being TRBD1 (6 bases). V lost 6 bases and J lost 8, with 28 bases in between. This CDR3 is 17 amino acids long. For the CDR3, the DNA is TGTGCCAGCAGCTCTGACCCTTGGGAGGGGGGACCTTGGGGCTACACCTTC. It encodes CASSSDPWEGGPWGYTF.

This sequence joins TRBV6-1 and TRBJ2-7; 9 bases map to TRBD1. The V and J ends lost 8 bases and 5 bases, in that order; junction bases with no gene match: 13. The CDR3 runs to 15 residues. Germline V lookup: CDR1 MNHNS, CDR2 SASEGT. The CDR3: CASLVLNRGRNEQYF. The CDR3, as DNA: TGTGCCAGCCTCGTTCTAAACAGGGGGCGAAACGAGCAGTACTTC.